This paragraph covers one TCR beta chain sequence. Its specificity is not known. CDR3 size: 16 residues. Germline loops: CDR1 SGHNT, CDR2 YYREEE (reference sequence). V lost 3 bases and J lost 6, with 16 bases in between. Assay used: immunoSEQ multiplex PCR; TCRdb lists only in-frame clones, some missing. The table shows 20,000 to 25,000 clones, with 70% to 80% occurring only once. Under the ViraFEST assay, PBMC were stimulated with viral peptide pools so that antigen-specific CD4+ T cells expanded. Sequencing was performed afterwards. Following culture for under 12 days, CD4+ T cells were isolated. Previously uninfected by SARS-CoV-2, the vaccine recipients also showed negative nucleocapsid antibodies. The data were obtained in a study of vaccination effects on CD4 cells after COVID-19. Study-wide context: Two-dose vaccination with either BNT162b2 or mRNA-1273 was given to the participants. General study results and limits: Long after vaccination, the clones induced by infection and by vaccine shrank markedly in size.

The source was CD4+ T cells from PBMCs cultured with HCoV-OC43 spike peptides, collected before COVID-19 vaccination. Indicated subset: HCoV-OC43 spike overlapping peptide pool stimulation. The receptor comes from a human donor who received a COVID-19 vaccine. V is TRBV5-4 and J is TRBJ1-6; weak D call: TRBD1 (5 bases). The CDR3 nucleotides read TGTGCCAGCAGCTGGCGGCGCGGGGGAAGTAATTCACCCCTCCACTTT. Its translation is CASSWRRGGSNSPLHF. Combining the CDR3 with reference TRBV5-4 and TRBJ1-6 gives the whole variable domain ETGVTQSPTHLIKTRGQQVTLRCSSQSGHNTVSWYQQALGQGPQFIFQYYREEENGRGNFPPRFSGLQFPNYSSELNVNALELDDSALYLCASSWRRGGSNSPLHFGNGTRLTVT.